The subject of this entry is one T cell receptor beta chain. This clone was found once. Its antigen is still unknown. The junction does not match germline at one end; this may be a read error. Library prep was done by the immunoSEQ multiplex PCR assay. TCRdb holds this immuneACCESS table with in-frame rearrangements only. Some clones are missing; in checked studies, unresolved V genes explain under half, and the rest has no known cause. A total of tens of thousands of clones appear in this sample, almost 90% of them only once. Jointly, the top ten make up about 4.3% of the sample. This record belongs to a study of T cell changes during pregnancy in multiple sclerosis (dated by TCRdb to between 2019 and 2020). Broadly, across the study: Changes in the T cell repertoire over the course of pregnancy were examined in this study in women with multiple sclerosis.

The CDR3 spans 10 residues, from the cysteine through the phenylalanine. The retained sequence is limited to the CDR3, 30 bases, with the frame set at the first base. The germline V gene encodes CDR1 SEHNR and CDR2 FQNEAQ (reference sequence). The V and J segments used are TRBV7-9 and TRBJ2-5; the D segment could be TRBD2, given 5 matching bases. The source of this sequence is a female donor with multiple sclerosis, enrolled in a pregnancy study. The sequencing here drew on CD8+ T cells from peripheral blood mononuclear cells, taken after pregnancy. The CDR3 loop reads CATRRWFLDF. In nucleotides, the sequence is TGTGCCACCAGGAGGTGGTTTTTGGACTTC. The full variable domain, with segments outside the CDR3 supplied by the reference TRBV7-9 and TRBJ2-5 proteins, appears as DTGVSQNPRHKITKRGQNVTFRCDPISEHNRLYWYRQTLGQGPEFLTYFQNEAQLEKSRLLSDRFSAERPKGSFSTLEIQRTEQGDSAMYLCATRRWFLDFGPGTRLLVL.